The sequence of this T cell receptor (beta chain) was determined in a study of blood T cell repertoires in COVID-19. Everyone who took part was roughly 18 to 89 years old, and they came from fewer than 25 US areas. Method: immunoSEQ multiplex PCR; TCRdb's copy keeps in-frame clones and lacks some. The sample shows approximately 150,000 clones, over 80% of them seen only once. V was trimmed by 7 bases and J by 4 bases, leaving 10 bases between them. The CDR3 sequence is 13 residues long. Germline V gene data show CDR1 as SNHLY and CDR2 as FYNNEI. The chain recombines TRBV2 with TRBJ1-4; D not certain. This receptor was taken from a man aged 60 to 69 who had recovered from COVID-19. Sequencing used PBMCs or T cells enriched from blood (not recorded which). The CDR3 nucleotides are TGTGCCAGCAACAAGCGCTTTAATGAAAAACTGTTTTTT. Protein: CASNKRFNEKLFF.